These 6 T cell receptor beta chains originate from one sample sequenced in a study of shared T cell receptors in the human thymus. Profiling relied on immunoSEQ multiplex PCR, and the TCRdb table lists in-frame clones only, not all of them. The repertoire holds about 380,000 clones, with approximately 95% as singletons. The sequencing input was thymocytes. Receptors originate from a human donor.

The chain links TRBV9 to TRBJ2-1, with TRBD1 identical over 7 bases. The CDR3 has 15 amino acids. CDR1 and CDR2 (germline): SGDLS, YYNGEE. V lost 6 bases and J lost 1; bases outside the gene matches: 7. CDR3 protein: CASTQGTASYNEQFF. The DNA for the CDR3 is TGTGCCAGCACCCAAGGGACAGCTTCCTACAATGAGCAGTTCTTC. Drawing the rest from reference TRBV9 and TRBJ2-1, the complete variable domain is DSGVTQTPKHLITATGQRVTLRCSPRSGDLSVYWYQQSLDQGLQFLIQYYNGEERAKGNILERFSAQQFPDLHSELNLSSLELGDSALYFCASTQGTASYNEQFFGPGTRLTVL.

This rearrangement joins TRBV27 to TRBJ2-5; possibly TRBD1 for D (6 bases). This CDR3 is built from 14 residues. The germline gives CDR1 MNHEY, CDR2 SMNVEV (reference sequence). V lost 3 bases, J lost 1 base, and 9 bases lay in between. CDR3 protein: CASSLTGLQETQYF. The CDR3 region has the DNA TGTGCCAGCAGTTTGACAGGCCTCCAAGAGACCCAGTACTTC.

J is TRBJ2-1 and V is TRBV11-3; the match to TRBD1 covers 8 bases. With V trimmed by 1 base and J by 8 bases, 1 base remained unmatched. CDR3 length: 13 residues. CDR1 and CDR2 from the germline V gene are SGHNT and YENEEA. CDR3 in DNA: TGTGCCAGCAGCTTAGGGACAGGGTATGAGCAGTTCTTC. Translated: CASSLGTGYEQFF.

V is TRBV7-8 and J is TRBJ2-5, with D perhaps matching TRBD1 or TRBD2 (6 bases each). The CDR3 is 15 residues long. The germline V and J ends were trimmed by 7 bases and 1 base, with 16 bases remaining between them. Germline assignment: CDR1 SGHVS and CDR2 FQNEAQ. CDR3 nucleotides: TGTGCCAGCACCCCCGTGGGGGGCCGCCAAGAGACCCAGTACTTC. Residues: CASTPVGGRQETQYF.

The rearrangement links TRBV5-1 to TRBJ2-5, with 7 bases fitting TRBD2. CDR1 and CDR2 from the germline V gene are SGHRS and YFSETQ. V dropped 6 bases and J dropped 4; count of bases not matched to a gene: 9. The CDR3 loop spans 14 amino acids. CDR3 nucleotide sequence: TGCGCCAGCACCCCCGGGGGGATTCGAGAGACCCAGTACTTC. It translates to CASTPGGIRETQYF.

This sequence joins TRBV7-9 and TRBJ2-1; D possibly corresponds to TRBD2 (6 bases). Germline lookup yields CDR1 SEHNR and CDR2 FQNEAQ (reference sequence). The CDR3 is 18 amino acids. The V end lost 1 base, the J end lost 8 bases, and 24 bases lay between the germline ends. CDR3 sequence reads: CASSLGDLLYGSIDEQFF. In nucleotides, the CDR3 is TGTGCCAGCAGCTTAGGGGATCTACTTTACGGGAGTATCGATGAGCAGTTCTTC.